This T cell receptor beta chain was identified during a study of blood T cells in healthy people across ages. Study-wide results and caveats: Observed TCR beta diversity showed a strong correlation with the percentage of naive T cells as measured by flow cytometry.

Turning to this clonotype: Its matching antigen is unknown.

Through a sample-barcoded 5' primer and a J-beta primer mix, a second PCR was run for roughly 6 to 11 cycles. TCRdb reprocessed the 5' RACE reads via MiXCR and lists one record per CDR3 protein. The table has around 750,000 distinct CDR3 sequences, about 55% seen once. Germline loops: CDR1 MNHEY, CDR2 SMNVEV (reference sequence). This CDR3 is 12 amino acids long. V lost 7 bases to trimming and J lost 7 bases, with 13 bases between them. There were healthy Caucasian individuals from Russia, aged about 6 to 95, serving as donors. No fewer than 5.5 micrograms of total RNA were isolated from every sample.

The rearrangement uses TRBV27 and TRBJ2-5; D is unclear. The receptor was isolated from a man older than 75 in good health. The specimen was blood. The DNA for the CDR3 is TGTGCCAGCAATAACATGGGTGGGACCCAGTACTTC. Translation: CASNNMGGTQYF.